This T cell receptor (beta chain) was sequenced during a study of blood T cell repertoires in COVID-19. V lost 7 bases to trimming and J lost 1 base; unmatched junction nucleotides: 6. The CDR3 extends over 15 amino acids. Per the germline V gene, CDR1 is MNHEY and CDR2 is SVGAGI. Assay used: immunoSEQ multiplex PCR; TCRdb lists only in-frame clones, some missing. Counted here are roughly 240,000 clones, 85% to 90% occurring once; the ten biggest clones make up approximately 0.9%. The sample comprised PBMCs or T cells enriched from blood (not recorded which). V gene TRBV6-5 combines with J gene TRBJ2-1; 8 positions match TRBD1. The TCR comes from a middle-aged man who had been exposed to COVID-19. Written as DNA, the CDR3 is TGTGCCAGCAACGACAGGGGTTCTTCCTACAATGAGCAGTTCTTC. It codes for CASNDRGSSYNEQFF.